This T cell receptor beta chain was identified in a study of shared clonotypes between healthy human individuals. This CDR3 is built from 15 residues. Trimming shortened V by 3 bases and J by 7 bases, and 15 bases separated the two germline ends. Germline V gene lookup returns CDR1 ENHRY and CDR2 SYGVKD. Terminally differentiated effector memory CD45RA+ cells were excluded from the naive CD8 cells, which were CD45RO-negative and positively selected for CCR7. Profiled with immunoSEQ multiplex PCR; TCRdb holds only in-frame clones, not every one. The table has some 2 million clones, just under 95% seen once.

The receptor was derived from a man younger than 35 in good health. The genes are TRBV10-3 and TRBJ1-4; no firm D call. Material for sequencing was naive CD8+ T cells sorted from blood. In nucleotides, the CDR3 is TGTGCCATCAGTGATGATCGGGAGGGCGGTGAAAAACTGTTTTTT. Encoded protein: CAISDDREGGEKLFF.